This T cell receptor (beta chain) comes out of a study of cytomegalovirus exposure and HLA in healthy donors. Regarding the study as a whole: The Asian-associated ancestry cluster reportedly had fewer N-insertions than the approximately 670-donor mean in a later analysis.

Comment on this clone: Its target is unknown.

Germline-derived CDR1 and CDR2 are SGHRS and YFSETQ. The CDR3 totals 14 residues. Trimming left V 0 bases short and J 2 bases short, with 9 bases between. Vbeta (60) and Jbeta (13) primers were used in the PCR. Some clones are missing from TCRdb's copy, which holds only in-frame ones; the method was immunoSEQ multiplex PCR. The listing records tens of thousands of clones. The V and J genes are TRBV5-1 and TRBJ2-7; no definite D call. The TCR originated in a woman in her thirties in good health and CMV-seronegative. The sequenced sample consisted of PBMCs. The CDR3 DNA reads as TGCGCCAGCAGCTTGGGCCAGGTGACCTACGAGCAGTACTTC. Translation gives CASSLGQVTYEQYF. The variable domain in full, with the rest retrieved from reference TRBV5-1 and TRBJ2-7, is KAGVTQTPRYLIKTRGQQVTLSCSPISGHRSVSWYQQTPGQGLQFLFEYFSETQRNKGNFPGRFSGRQFSNSRSEMNVSTLELGDSALYLCASSLGQVTYEQYFGPGTRLTVT.